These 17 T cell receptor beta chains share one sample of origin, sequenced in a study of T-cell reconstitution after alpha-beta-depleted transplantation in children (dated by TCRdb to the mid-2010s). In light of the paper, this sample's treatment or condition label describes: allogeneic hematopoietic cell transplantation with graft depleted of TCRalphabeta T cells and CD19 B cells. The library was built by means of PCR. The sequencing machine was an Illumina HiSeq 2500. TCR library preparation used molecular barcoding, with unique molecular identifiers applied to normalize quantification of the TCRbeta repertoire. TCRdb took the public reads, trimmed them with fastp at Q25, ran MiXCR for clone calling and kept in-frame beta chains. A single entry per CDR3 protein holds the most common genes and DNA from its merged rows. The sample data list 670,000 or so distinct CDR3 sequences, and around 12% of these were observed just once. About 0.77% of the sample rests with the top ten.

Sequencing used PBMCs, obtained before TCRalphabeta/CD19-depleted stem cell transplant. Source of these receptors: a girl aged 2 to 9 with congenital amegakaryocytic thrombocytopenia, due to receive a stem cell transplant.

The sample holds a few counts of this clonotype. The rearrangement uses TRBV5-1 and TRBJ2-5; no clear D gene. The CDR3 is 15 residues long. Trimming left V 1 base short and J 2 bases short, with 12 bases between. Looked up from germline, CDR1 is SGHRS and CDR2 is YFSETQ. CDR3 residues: CASSLYRQGQETQYF. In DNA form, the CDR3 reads TGCGCCAGCAGCTTGTACCGTCAAGGGCAAGAGACCCAGTACTTC. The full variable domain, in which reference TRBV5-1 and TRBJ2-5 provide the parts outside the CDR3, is KAGVTQTPRYLIKTRGQQVTLSCSPISGHRSVSWYQQTPGQGLQFLFEYFSETQRNKGNFPGRFSGRQFSNSRSEMNVSTLELGDSALYLCASSLYRQGQETQYFGPGTRLLVL.

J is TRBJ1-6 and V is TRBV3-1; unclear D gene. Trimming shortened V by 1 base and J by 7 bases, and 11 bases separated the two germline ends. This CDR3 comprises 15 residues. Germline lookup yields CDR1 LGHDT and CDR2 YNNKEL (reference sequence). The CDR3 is CASSQGHGVNSPLHF. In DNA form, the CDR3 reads TGTGCCAGCAGCCAAGGTCACGGGGTAAATTCACCCCTCCACTTT.

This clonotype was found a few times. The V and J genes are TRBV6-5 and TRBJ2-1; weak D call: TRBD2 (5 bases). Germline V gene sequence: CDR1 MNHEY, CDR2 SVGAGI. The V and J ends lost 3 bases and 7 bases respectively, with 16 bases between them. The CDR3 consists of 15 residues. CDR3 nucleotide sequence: TGTGCCAGCAGTTATCGCACGGGAACATTGAATGAGCAGTTCTTC. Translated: CASSYRTGTLNEQFF.

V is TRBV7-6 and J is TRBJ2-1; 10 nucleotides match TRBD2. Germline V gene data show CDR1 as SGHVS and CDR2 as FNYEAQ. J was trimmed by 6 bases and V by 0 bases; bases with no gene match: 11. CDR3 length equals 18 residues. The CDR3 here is CASSLAYKREGRGNEQFF. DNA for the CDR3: TGTGCCAGCAGCTTAGCTTATAAGCGGGAGGGCCGGGGCAATGAGCAGTTCTTC.

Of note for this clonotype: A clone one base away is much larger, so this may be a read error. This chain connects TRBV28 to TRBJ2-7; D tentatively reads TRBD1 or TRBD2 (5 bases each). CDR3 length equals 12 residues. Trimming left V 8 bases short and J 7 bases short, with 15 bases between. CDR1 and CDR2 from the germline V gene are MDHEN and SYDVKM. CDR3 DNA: TGTGCCAGCGGAACCTGGGACGATGAGCAGTACTTC. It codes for CASGTWDDEQYF.

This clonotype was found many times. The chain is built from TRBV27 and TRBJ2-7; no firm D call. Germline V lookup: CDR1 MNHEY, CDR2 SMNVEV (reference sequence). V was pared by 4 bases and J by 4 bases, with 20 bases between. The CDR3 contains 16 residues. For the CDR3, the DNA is TGTGCCAGCAGTTCCGCCTATCTCGACAAACCATACGAGCAGTACTTC. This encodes CASSSAYLDKPYEQYF.

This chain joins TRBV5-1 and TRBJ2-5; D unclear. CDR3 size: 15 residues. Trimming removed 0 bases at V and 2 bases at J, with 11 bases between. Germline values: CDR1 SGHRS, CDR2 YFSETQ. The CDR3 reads CASSLEMEIQETQYF. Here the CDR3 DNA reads TGCGCCAGCAGCTTGGAAATGGAGATACAAGAGACCCAGTACTTC.

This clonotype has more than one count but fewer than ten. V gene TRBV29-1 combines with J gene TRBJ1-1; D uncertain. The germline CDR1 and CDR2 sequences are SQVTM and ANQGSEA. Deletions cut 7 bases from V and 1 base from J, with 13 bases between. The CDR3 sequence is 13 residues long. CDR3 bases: TGCAGCGGGGCTACGGGTAGGAACACTGAAGCTTTCTTT. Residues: CSGATGRNTEAFF.

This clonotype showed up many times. This CDR3 reads CASRVPGSAYGYTF. The CDR3 coding sequence is TGCGCCAGCAGAGTACCGGGTTCTGCCTATGGCTACACCTTC. This chain uses TRBV4-1 with TRBJ1-2, with D uncertain. The CDR3 is 14 residues long. Trimming left V 6 bases short and J 4 bases short, with 15 bases between. CDR1 is MGHRA, CDR2 YSYEKL, per germline.

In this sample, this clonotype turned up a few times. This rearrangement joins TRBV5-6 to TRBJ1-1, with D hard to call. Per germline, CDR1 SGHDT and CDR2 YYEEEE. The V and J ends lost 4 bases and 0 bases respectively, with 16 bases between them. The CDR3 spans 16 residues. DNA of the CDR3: TGTGCCAGCAGCAATTACCCAGAGATACTGAACACTGAAGCTTTCTTT. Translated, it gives CASSNYPEILNTEAFF.

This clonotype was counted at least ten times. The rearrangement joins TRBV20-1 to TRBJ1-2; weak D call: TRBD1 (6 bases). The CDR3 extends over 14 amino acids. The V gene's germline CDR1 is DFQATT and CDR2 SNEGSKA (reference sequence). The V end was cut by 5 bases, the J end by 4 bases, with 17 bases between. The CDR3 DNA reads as TGCAGTGCTCCCGACGGACAGCAAGCCTATGGCTACACCTTC. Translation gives CSAPDGQQAYGYTF.

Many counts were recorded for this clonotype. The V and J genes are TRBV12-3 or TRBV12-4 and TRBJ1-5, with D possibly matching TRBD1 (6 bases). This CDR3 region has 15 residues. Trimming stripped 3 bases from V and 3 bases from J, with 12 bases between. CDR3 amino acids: CASSLSRGNNQPQHF. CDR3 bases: TGTGCCAGCAGTTTGAGCAGGGGCAACAATCAGCCCCAGCATTTT.

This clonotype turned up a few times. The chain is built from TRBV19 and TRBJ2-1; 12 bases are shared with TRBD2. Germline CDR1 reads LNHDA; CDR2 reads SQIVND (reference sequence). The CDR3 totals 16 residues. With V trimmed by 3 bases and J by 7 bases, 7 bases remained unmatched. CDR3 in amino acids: CASSMVLAGGPNEQFF. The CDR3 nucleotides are TGTGCCAGTAGTATGGTGCTAGCGGGAGGGCCGAATGAGCAGTTCTTC.

CDR3 nucleotides: TGTGCCAGCAGCCCCCCTCGACAGTTTTACGAGCAGTACTTC. This gives the protein CASSPPRQFYEQYF. The chain joins TRBV12-3 or TRBV12-4 to TRBJ2-7; a weak D match, TRBD1 (5 bases). This CDR3 is built from 14 residues. V was trimmed by 6 bases and J by 4 bases, leaving 16 bases between them.

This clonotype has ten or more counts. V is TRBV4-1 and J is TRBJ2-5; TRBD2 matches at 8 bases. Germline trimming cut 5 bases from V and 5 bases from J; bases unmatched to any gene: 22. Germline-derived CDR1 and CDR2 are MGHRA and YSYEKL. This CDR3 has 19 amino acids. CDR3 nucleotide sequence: TGCGCCAGCAGCGTCTTTAGCGGGAAGCCAGATATGACGTCGGAGACCCAGTACTTC. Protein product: CASSVFSGKPDMTSETQYF.

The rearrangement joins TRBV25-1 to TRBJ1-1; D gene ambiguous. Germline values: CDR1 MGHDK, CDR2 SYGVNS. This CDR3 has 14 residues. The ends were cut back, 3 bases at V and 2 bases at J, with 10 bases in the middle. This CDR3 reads CASSDLDKNTEAFF. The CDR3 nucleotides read TGTGCCAGCAGTGATTTAGACAAAAACACTGAAGCTTTCTTT. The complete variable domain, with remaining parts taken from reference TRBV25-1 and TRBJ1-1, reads EADIYQTPRYLVIGTGKKITLECSQTMGHDKMYWYQQDPGMELHLIHYSYGVNSTEKGDLSSESTVSRIRTEHFPLTLESARPSHTSQYLCASSDLDKNTEAFFGQGTRLTVV.

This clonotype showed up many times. This CDR3 is CASYSGTTKSAQYF. The CDR3 DNA reads as TGTGCCTCTTACTCCGGGACCACAAAAAGCGCGCAGTATTTT. The J gene is TRBJ2-3, the V gene TRBV30, with D perhaps being TRBD1 or TRBD2 (5 bases each). CDR3 length: 14 residues. V was trimmed by 7 bases and J by 10 bases, leaving 24 bases between them. The germline CDR1 and CDR2 sequences are GTSNPN and SVGIG (reference sequence).